This is a list of T cell receptor beta chains from one sample in a study of Ad26.COV2.S vaccination and SARS-CoV-2 variants. Sequencing used immunoSEQ multiplex PCR; TCRdb keeps in-frame clones, though not all of them. The sample includes hundreds of thousands of clones, 83% of them seen just once. The specimen comprised peripheral blood, sampled in a trial of Ad26.COV2.S vaccine versus placebo. All receptors derive from a person between 18 and 65 years old who received the Ad26.COV2.S COVID-19 vaccine or a placebo. Both conserved end residues are part of each CDR3. D genes are given only for firm matches. Not all rows give a size; the values are once, few, many and, for expanded clones, a class.

j_gene: TRBJ2-2
v_gene: TRBV6-6
abundance: -
d_gene: -
CDR3aa: CASSYSDRIMKLFF
CDR3nt: TGTGCCAGCAGTTACTCCGACAGGATAATGAAGCTGTTTTTT

j_gene: TRBJ2-5
v_gene: TRBV3-1/TRBV3-2
abundance: -
d_gene: -
CDR3aa: CASSQVLQRETQYF
CDR3nt: TGTGCCAGCAGCCAGGTTCTACAGAGGGAGACCCAGTACTTC

j_gene: TRBJ1-2
v_gene: TRBV18
abundance: -
d_gene: TRBD1
CDR3aa: CASSRQDRGGYTF
CDR3nt: TGTGCCAGCTCACGCCAGGACAGGGGGGGCTACACCTTC

j_gene: TRBJ2-4
v_gene: TRBV4-1
abundance: -
d_gene: -
CDR3aa: CASSQEWQGNVDIQYF
CDR3nt: TGCGCCAGCAGCCAAGAGTGGCAGGGGAACGTAGACATTCAGTACTTC

j_gene: TRBJ2-3
v_gene: TRBV6-2/TRBV6-3
abundance: -
d_gene: TRBD2
CDR3aa: CASSQTSGGEDTQYF
CDR3nt: TGTGCCAGCAGCCAGACTAGCGGGGGGGAAGATACGCAGTATTTT

j_gene: TRBJ2-3
v_gene: TRBV11-2
abundance: -
d_gene: -
CDR3aa: CASSREGGTDTQYF
CDR3nt: TGTGCCAGCAGCCGTGAGGGGGGGACAGATACGCAGTATTTT

j_gene: TRBJ2-2
v_gene: TRBV4-1
abundance: once
d_gene: TRBD2
CDR3aa: CASSQYRLAGAPGELFF
CDR3nt: TGCGCCAGCAGCCAATACCGACTAGCGGGAGCCCCCGGGGAGCTGTTTTTT

j_gene: TRBJ1-6
v_gene: TRBV3-1/TRBV3-2
abundance: -
d_gene: -
CDR3aa: CASTSRQMNSPLHF
CDR3nt: TGTGCCAGCACCTCCAGACAGATGAATTCACCCCTCCACTTT

j_gene: TRBJ2-7
v_gene: TRBV6-5
abundance: -
d_gene: -
CDR3aa: CASSKGFGYEQYF
CDR3nt: TGTGCCAGCAGCAAAGGGTTCGGCTACGAGCAGTACTTC

j_gene: TRBJ2-7
v_gene: TRBV7-8
abundance: -
d_gene: -
CDR3aa: CASSPHNWGQGSYEQYF
CDR3nt: TGTGCCAGCAGCCCCCACAACTGGGGGCAGGGGAGCTACGAGCAGTACTTC

j_gene: TRBJ2-3
v_gene: TRBV12-3/TRBV12-4
abundance: -
d_gene: TRBD2
CDR3aa: CASRPASGRAQYF
CDR3nt: TGTGCCAGCAGGCCTGCTAGCGGGAGGGCGCAGTATTTT

j_gene: TRBJ2-3
v_gene: TRBV5-4
abundance: -
d_gene: TRBD2
CDR3aa: CASSSGGARDTQYF
CDR3nt: TGTGCCAGCAGCTCGGGAGGAGCTAGAGATACGCAGTATTTT

j_gene: TRBJ1-5
v_gene: TRBV19
abundance: few
d_gene: -
CDR3aa: CATKDGYSNQPQHF
CDR3nt: TGTGCCACCAAGGACGGATATAGCAATCAGCCCCAGCATTTT

j_gene: TRBJ2-1
v_gene: TRBV27
abundance: -
d_gene: TRBD2
CDR3aa: CASSQNLAGVLFYNEQFF
CDR3nt: TGTGCCAGCAGTCAAAACCTAGCGGGAGTCCTTTTTTACAATGAGCAGTTCTTC

j_gene: TRBJ2-3
v_gene: TRBV12-3/TRBV12-4
abundance: -
d_gene: -
CDR3aa: CASSLGGDTQYF
CDR3nt: TGTGCCAGCAGTTTAGGAGGGGATACGCAGTATTTT